A selection of T cell receptor beta chains follows, all from one sample in a study of human T cells and chemical hapten exposure. TCRdb called the RACE reads again in MiXCR, with one record for every CDR3 protein. The sample has fewer than 500,000 distinct CDR3 sequences, roughly 4.8% seen once. This material consisted of whole blood, taken in connection with sensitization to the hapten diphenylcyclopropenone (DPC). The receptors here all came from a woman between 45 and 65 years old with alopecia areata. Some clones in this sample may be carry-over from other donors' samples. CDR3s include the opening cysteine and the closing phenylalanine or tryptophan. The D gene is left open where the match is weak. Clone size is not always given. Where it is, it says once, few, many or a class for expanded clones.

CDR3aa: CSVGRDGSTEAFF
CDR3nt: TGCAGCGTGGGTCGGGACGGCAGCACTGAAGCTTTCTTT
j_gene: TRBJ1-1
abundance: -
v_gene: TRBV29-1
d_gene: -

CDR3aa: CASSGGGTTNEKLFF
CDR3nt: TGCGCCAGCAGCGGAGGGGGCACTACTAATGAAAAACTGTTTTTT
j_gene: TRBJ1-4
abundance: -
v_gene: TRBV5-1
d_gene: TRBD1

CDR3aa: CASSFDWGNTIYF
CDR3nt: TGCGCCAGCAGCTTCGACTGGGGAAACACCATATATTTT
j_gene: TRBJ1-3
abundance: many
v_gene: TRBV5-1
d_gene: -

CDR3aa: CASSVQVGGSEQFF
CDR3nt: TGTGCCAGTAGTGTCCAGGTAGGGGGCAGTGAGCAGTTCTTC
j_gene: TRBJ2-1
abundance: few
v_gene: TRBV19
d_gene: TRBD1

CDR3aa: CSAVQGAYGYTF
CDR3nt: TGCAGTGCTGTACAGGGAGCCTATGGCTACACCTTC
j_gene: TRBJ1-2
abundance: -
v_gene: TRBV20-1
d_gene: -

CDR3aa: CASSQGTISYNEQFF
CDR3nt: TGTGCCAGCAGCCAGGGGACTATCTCCTACAATGAGCAGTTCTTC
j_gene: TRBJ2-1
abundance: -
v_gene: TRBV3-1
d_gene: TRBD2

CDR3aa: CAVPGQGAVSNTGELFF
CDR3nt: TGTGCCGTCCCGGGACAGGGGGCCGTCTCTAACACCGGGGAGCTGTTTTTT
j_gene: TRBJ2-2
abundance: many
v_gene: TRBV7-8
d_gene: TRBD1

CDR3aa: CASSLGLQRDSPLHF
CDR3nt: TGTGCCAGCAGCTTGGGACTCCAGCGCGATTCACCCCTCCACTTT
j_gene: TRBJ1-6
abundance: few
v_gene: TRBV5-4
d_gene: -

CDR3aa: CASSASSYNSPLHF
CDR3nt: TGCGCCAGCAGCGCTAGCTCCTATAATTCACCCCTCCACTTT
j_gene: TRBJ1-6
abundance: few
v_gene: TRBV5-1
d_gene: -

CDR3aa: CASSSRKGDGPSTDTQYF
CDR3nt: TGTGCCAGCAGCTCCAGGAAAGGCGACGGACCTAGCACAGATACGCAGTATTTT
j_gene: TRBJ2-3
abundance: few
v_gene: TRBV11-2
d_gene: -

CDR3aa: CATSRRGAEAFF
CDR3nt: TGTGCCACCAGCAGAAGGGGAGCTGAAGCTTTCTTT
j_gene: TRBJ1-1
abundance: -
v_gene: TRBV15
d_gene: -

CDR3aa: CAISPGSNQPQHF
CDR3nt: TGTGCCATCAGTCCAGGTAGCAATCAGCCCCAGCATTTT
j_gene: TRBJ1-5
abundance: many
v_gene: TRBV10-3
d_gene: -

CDR3aa: CATRRNSPLHF
CDR3nt: TGTGCGACCCGGAGGAATTCACCCCTCCACTTT
j_gene: TRBJ1-6
abundance: -
v_gene: TRBV6-4
d_gene: -

CDR3aa: CAISAPGTSGGATDTQYF
CDR3nt: TGTGCCATCAGTGCCCCCGGGACTAGCGGGGGGGCCACAGATACGCAGTATTTT
j_gene: TRBJ2-3
abundance: many
v_gene: TRBV10-3
d_gene: TRBD2

CDR3aa: CASSLYRTGDYEQYF
CDR3nt: TGTGCCAGCAGCCTGTACCGGACAGGGGACTACGAGCAGTACTTC
j_gene: TRBJ2-7
abundance: many
v_gene: TRBV11-2
d_gene: TRBD1

CDR3aa: CASSLEWGFNEQFF
CDR3nt: TGTGCCAGCAGTTTAGAGTGGGGCTTCAATGAGCAGTTCTTC
j_gene: TRBJ2-1
abundance: few
v_gene: TRBV12-3/TRBV12-4
d_gene: -

CDR3aa: CASSEVGFNTEAFF
CDR3nt: TGTGCCAGCAGTGAAGTAGGGTTTAACACTGAAGCTTTCTTT
j_gene: TRBJ1-1
abundance: many
v_gene: TRBV2
d_gene: -

CDR3aa: CSVKEGAGRVSTEAFF
CDR3nt: TGCAGTGTTAAGGAGGGTGCGGGCAGGGTGAGCACTGAAGCTTTCTTT
j_gene: TRBJ1-1
abundance: many
v_gene: TRBV20-1
d_gene: -

CDR3aa: CASSRGDEKLFF
CDR3nt: TGCGCCAGCAGTCGGGGGGATGAAAAACTGTTTTTT
j_gene: TRBJ1-4
abundance: many
v_gene: TRBV5-1
d_gene: -

CDR3aa: CASSSQPPSADGYTF
CDR3nt: TGCGCCAGCAGCTCTCAACCCCCTTCGGCAGATGGCTACACCTTC
j_gene: TRBJ1-2
abundance: many
v_gene: TRBV5-1
d_gene: -

CDR3aa: CASSWRTGELFF
CDR3nt: TGTGCCAGCAGCTGGAGGACCGGGGAGCTGTTTTTT
j_gene: TRBJ2-2
abundance: -
v_gene: TRBV9
d_gene: -

CDR3aa: CASSYQGNQPQHF
CDR3nt: TGTGCCAGCAGCTACCAGGGGAATCAGCCCCAGCATTTT
j_gene: TRBJ1-5
abundance: many
v_gene: TRBV7-2
d_gene: -

CDR3aa: CASSHRGREQYF
CDR3nt: TGTGCCAGCAGCCACAGGGGGCGGGAGCAGTACTTC
j_gene: TRBJ2-7
abundance: many
v_gene: TRBV12-3/TRBV12-4
d_gene: TRBD1

CDR3aa: CASSQGQTSTDTQYF
CDR3nt: TGTGCCAGCAGCCAGGGGCAGACTAGCACAGATACGCAGTATTTT
j_gene: TRBJ2-3
abundance: few
v_gene: TRBV28
d_gene: -

CDR3aa: CASSQRAAADTQYF
CDR3nt: TGCGCCAGCAGCCAACGGGCAGCAGCCGATACGCAGTATTTT
j_gene: TRBJ2-3
abundance: few
v_gene: TRBV4-1
d_gene: -

CDR3aa: CASGLAGGPREQYF
CDR3nt: TGTGCCAGCGGTTTAGCGGGAGGGCCGAGGGAGCAGTACTTC
j_gene: TRBJ2-7
abundance: -
v_gene: TRBV28
d_gene: TRBD2

CDR3aa: CASSRRATDTQYF
CDR3nt: TGTGCCAGCAGTCGAAGGGCCACCGATACGCAGTATTTT
j_gene: TRBJ2-3
abundance: many
v_gene: TRBV7-2
d_gene: -

CDR3aa: CASSLRQTSYNEQFF
CDR3nt: TGTGCCAGCAGCTTACGGCAGACTTCCTACAATGAGCAGTTCTTC
j_gene: TRBJ2-1
abundance: -
v_gene: TRBV7-8
d_gene: -

CDR3aa: CSASWTSGGYPYNEQFF
CDR3nt: TGCAGTGCTAGCTGGACTAGCGGGGGTTATCCTTACAATGAGCAGTTCTTC
j_gene: TRBJ2-1
abundance: -
v_gene: TRBV20-1
d_gene: TRBD2

CDR3aa: CSVDRGTSDTQYF
CDR3nt: TGCAGCGTGGACAGGGGAACTTCAGATACGCAGTATTTT
j_gene: TRBJ2-3
abundance: -
v_gene: TRBV29-1
d_gene: TRBD1

CDR3aa: CASSHPGTEAFF
CDR3nt: TGTGCCAGCAGTCACCCCGGCACTGAAGCTTTCTTT
j_gene: TRBJ1-1
abundance: many
v_gene: TRBV6-5
d_gene: -

CDR3aa: CASSQPRDRACADTQYF
CDR3nt: TGCGCCAGCAGTCAGCCAAGGGACAGGGCTTGCGCAGATACGCAGTATTTT
j_gene: TRBJ2-3
abundance: few
v_gene: TRBV23-1
d_gene: TRBD1

CDR3aa: CASSQTSGPDTQYF
CDR3nt: TGTGCCAGCAGTCAGACTAGCGGTCCAGATACGCAGTATTTT
j_gene: TRBJ2-3
abundance: many
v_gene: TRBV7-6
d_gene: TRBD2

CDR3aa: CASSRRAGQASSYNEQFF
CDR3nt: TGTGCCAGCAGTCGCCGTGCCGGACAGGCTAGCTCCTACAATGAGCAGTTCTTC
j_gene: TRBJ2-1
abundance: -
v_gene: TRBV6-1
d_gene: TRBD1

CDR3aa: CASSPRDLPDTQYF
CDR3nt: TGTGCCAGCAGCCCCCGGGACCTTCCAGATACGCAGTATTTT
j_gene: TRBJ2-3
abundance: few
v_gene: TRBV7-9
d_gene: -

CDR3aa: CASSSRTSAFLEQFF
CDR3nt: TGTGCCAGCAGTTCAAGGACTAGCGCCTTCTTGGAGCAGTTCTTC
j_gene: TRBJ2-1
abundance: many
v_gene: TRBV12-3/TRBV12-4
d_gene: TRBD2

CDR3aa: CASSLVFSPTDTQYF
CDR3nt: TGTGCCAGCAGCTTAGTCTTTTCGCCCACAGATACGCAGTATTTT
j_gene: TRBJ2-3
abundance: many
v_gene: TRBV7-2
d_gene: -

CDR3aa: CSVVRDTQYF
CDR3nt: TGCAGCGTTGTGAGGGATACGCAGTATTTT
j_gene: TRBJ2-3
abundance: many
v_gene: TRBV29-1
d_gene: -

CDR3aa: CSAGRRGNEQFF
CDR3nt: TGCAGTGCCGGGAGGCGGGGCAATGAGCAGTTCTTC
j_gene: TRBJ2-1
abundance: few
v_gene: TRBV20-1
d_gene: TRBD2